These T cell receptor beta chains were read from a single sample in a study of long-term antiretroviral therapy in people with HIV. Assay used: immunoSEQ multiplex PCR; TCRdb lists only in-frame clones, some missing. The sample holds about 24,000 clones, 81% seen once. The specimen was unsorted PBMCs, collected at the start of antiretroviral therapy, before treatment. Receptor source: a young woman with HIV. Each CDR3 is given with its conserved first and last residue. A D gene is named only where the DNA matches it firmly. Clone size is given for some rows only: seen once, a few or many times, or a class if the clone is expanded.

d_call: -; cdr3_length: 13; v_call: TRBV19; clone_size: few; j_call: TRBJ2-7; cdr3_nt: TGTGCCAGTAGTACCTCGTGGGAGAACGAGCAGTACTTC; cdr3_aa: CASSTSWENEQYF
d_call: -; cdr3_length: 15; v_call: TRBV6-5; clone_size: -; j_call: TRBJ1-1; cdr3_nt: TGTGCCAGCAGTACCCGGGGGCCCGCCAGCACTGAAGCTTTCTTT; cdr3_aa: CASSTRGPASTEAFF
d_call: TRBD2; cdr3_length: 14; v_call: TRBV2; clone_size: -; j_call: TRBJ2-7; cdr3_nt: TGTGCCAGCAAGGTAGGGAGCGGGACCTACGAGCAGTACTTC; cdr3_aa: CASKVGSGTYEQYF
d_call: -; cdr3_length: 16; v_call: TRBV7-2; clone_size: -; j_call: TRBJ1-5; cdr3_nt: TGTGCCAGCAGCTTAGGAGGGGACGGCAGAAATCAGCCCCAGCATTTT; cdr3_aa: CASSLGGDGRNQPQHF
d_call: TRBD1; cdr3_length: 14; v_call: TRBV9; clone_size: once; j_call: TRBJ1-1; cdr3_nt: TGTGCCAGCAGCCTAGGACAGGAGTACACTGAAGCTTTCTTT; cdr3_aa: CASSLGQEYTEAFF
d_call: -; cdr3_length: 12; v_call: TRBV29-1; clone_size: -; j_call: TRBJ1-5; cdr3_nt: TGCAGCGTTGGGGACGGAGATCAGCCCCAGCATTTT; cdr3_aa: CSVGDGDQPQHF
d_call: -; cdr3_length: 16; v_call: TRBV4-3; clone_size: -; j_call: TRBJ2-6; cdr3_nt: TGCGCCAGCAGCCAGGCCACAGGATCTGGGGCCAACGTCCTGACTTTC; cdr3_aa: CASSQATGSGANVLTF
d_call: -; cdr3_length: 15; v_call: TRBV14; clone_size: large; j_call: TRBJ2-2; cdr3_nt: TGTGCCAGCAGCCAAGGGCCATGGAACACCGGGGAGCTGTTTTTT; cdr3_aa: CASSQGPWNTGELFF
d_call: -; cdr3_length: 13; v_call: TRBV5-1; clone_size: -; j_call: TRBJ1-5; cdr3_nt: TGCGCCAGCAGCCCCCGGGTCAACCAGCCCCAGCATTTT; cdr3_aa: CASSPRVNQPQHF
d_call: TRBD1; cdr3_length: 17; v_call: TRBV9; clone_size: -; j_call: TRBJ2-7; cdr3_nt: TGTGCCAGCAGCCCCACAGGGGGCGGGAGTAGGTCCTACGAGCAGTACTTC; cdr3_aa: CASSPTGGGSRSYEQYF
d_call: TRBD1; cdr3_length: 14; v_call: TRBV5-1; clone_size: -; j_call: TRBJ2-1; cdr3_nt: TGCGCCAGCAGCCCGGGGACAGGGCTTTATGAGCAGTTCTTC; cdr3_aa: CASSPGTGLYEQFF